Listed below are T cell receptor beta chains from one sample, sequenced in a study of CD8 T cells in Susac syndrome. A single record per CDR3 protein comes from TCRdb applying MiXCR to the immunoSEQ multiplex PCR reads. The repertoire holds about 150,000 distinct CDR3 sequences, with 94% as singletons. What was sequenced was CD8+ T cells from PBMCs. The receptors were gathered from a human donor with multiple sclerosis. CDR3s include the opening cysteine and the closing phenylalanine or tryptophan. A D gene is named only where the DNA matches it firmly.

>-|TRBJ2-1|TRBV7-9
CASSSPGDDNEQFF
>TRBD2|TRBJ2-5|TRBV9
CASSSPLAGGPQETQYF
>-|TRBJ1-1|TRBV4-3
CASSQDPRGTPEAFF
>TRBD1|TRBJ2-2|TRBV13
CASSLWTGGRTGELFF
>-|TRBJ2-1|TRBV12-3/TRBV12-4
CASSWRDHNEQFF
>-|TRBJ1-3|TRBV9
CASRGPSGSGNTIYF
>-|TRBJ1-1|TRBV12-3/TRBV12-4
CASSFGLNTEAFF
>TRBD2|TRBJ2-7|TRBV7-8
CASSFWTSGGQVNYEQYF
>-|TRBJ2-7|TRBV6-5
CASSYSQGYEQYF
>-|TRBJ1-1|TRBV15
CATSRGWSTEAFF
>TRBD1|TRBJ2-7|TRBV7-6
CASSAEGQVFPYEQYF
>-|TRBJ2-2|TRBV14
CASSQGPLAHGAGELFF
>TRBD1|TRBJ2-7|TRBV30
CAWNPGQGFTYEQYF
>-|TRBJ1-2|TRBV2
CARRVDNYGYTF
>-|TRBJ1-1|TRBV23-1
CASSQAGENTEAFF
>-|TRBJ2-1|TRBV11-2
CASSLAGEQFF
>TRBD1|TRBJ1-5|TRBV7-8
CASSLVQGDSNQPQHF
>TRBD2|TRBJ2-3|TRBV11-2
CASSLIAGGPSDTQYF
>-|TRBJ1-1|TRBV9
CASSVGGGGLAEAFF
>TRBD2|TRBJ2-1|TRBV27
CASSFLRSGGDYNEQFF
>TRBD1|TRBJ1-4|TRBV9
CASSSQGANEKLFF
>-|TRBJ2-5|TRBV28
CASSLGIQETQYF
>TRBD1|TRBJ1-2|TRBV15
CATSRDGAGGNYGYTF
>-|TRBJ1-2|TRBV12-3/TRBV12-4
CASTPTRGGYTF
>-|TRBJ1-5|TRBV19
CATTRRGYQPQHF
>-|TRBJ1-5|TRBV7-9
CASRPDGDNQPQHF
>-|TRBJ1-2|TRBV20-1
CSARDYTGRSGYTF
>-|TRBJ1-2|TRBV27
CASSAGTEANYGYTF
>-|TRBJ2-7|TRBV14
CASSLYRVGEQYF
>-|TRBJ2-7|TRBV5-4
CASSLDTYEQYF
>TRBD2|TRBJ2-3|TRBV2
CASNSGTSGGPSTDTQYF
>TRBD2|TRBJ2-1|TRBV20-1
CSARVAGGTYNEQFF
>TRBD1|TRBJ1-1|TRBV27
CASSSTGTGTTEAFF
>-|TRBJ2-7|TRBV3-1
CASSQERRGPYEQYF
>TRBD2|TRBJ2-3|TRBV28
CASRLPGLAADTQYF
>TRBD2|TRBJ2-7|TRBV3-1
CASSHPLAGGPNEQYF
>-|TRBJ1-1|TRBV29-1
CSLQIYTEAFF
>-|TRBJ2-7|TRBV4-3
CASSQDMGGSYEQYF
>TRBD2|TRBJ2-1|TRBV7-9
CASSPGTSGGDEQFF
>-|TRBJ2-5|TRBV28
CASSLLATQETQYF
>TRBD1|TRBJ2-2|TRBV7-9
CAGTGYTGELFF
>-|TRBJ2-1|TRBV12-3/TRBV12-4
CASSISQYNEQFF
>-|TRBJ2-3|TRBV9
CASSPPGADTDTQYF
>-|TRBJ1-6|TRBV6-1
CASSQRRTQTENSPLHF
>-|TRBJ2-3|TRBV14
CASSQGPSADTDTQYF